These 28 T cell receptor beta chains were all obtained from the same sample, sequenced in a study of regulatory T cells in long-lasting Graves disease. Libraries of TCR beta came from iRepertoire HTBI primers plus Arm-PCR of CDR3 regions. MiXCR was run by TCRdb on the multiplex PCR reads, yielding one entry per CDR3 protein. In the table there are around 240,000 distinct CDR3 sequences, 15% to 20% of which are singletons. Time point of the sample: newly diagnosed GD, antithyroid drugs for less than 3 months. From RNA extracted from PBMCs, the TCR library was made. These data are also associated with another study on T cells in Graves' hyperthyroidism and ophthalmopathy.

The starting material was peripheral blood mononuclear cells (PBMCs), obtained at new diagnosis, from a patient treated with antithyroid drugs. Receptors were obtained from a woman in her 30s with Graves disease.

This clonotype appeared many times. The V and J genes are TRBV9 and TRBJ1-1, with 7 bases aligning to TRBD1. This CDR3 is built from 14 residues. The V gene's germline CDR1 is SGDLS and CDR2 YYNGEE. V lost 0 bases to trimming and J lost 3 bases; unmatched junction nucleotides: 2. The CDR3 spells CASSVGTGDTEAFF. DNA of the CDR3: TGTGCCAGCAGCGTAGGAACAGGGGACACTGAAGCTTTCTTT.

This clonotype was recorded many times. The chain joins TRBV29-1 to TRBJ1-1; D is perhaps TRBD1 (6 bases). Germline CDR1 and CDR2: SQVTM and ANQGSEA. The CDR3 is 13 amino acids. The DNA for the CDR3 is TGCAGTATGACACCTACAGGGAGGACTGAAGCTTTCTTT. Translating gives CSMTPTGRTEAFF.

This chain uses TRBV2 with TRBJ2-3, with D tentatively TRBD2 (6 bases). Per the germline V gene, CDR1 is SNHLY and CDR2 is FYNNEI. The CDR3 contains 13 residues. Trimming left V 10 bases short and J 1 base short, with 12 bases between. This CDR3 is CATGGLGTDTQYF. For the CDR3, the DNA is TGTGCCACCGGGGGTCTGGGCACAGATACGCAGTATTTT.

This clonotype occurred a few times. The chain carries TRBV20-1 and TRBJ1-1, with 7 bases aligning to TRBD1. Germline V gene data show CDR1 as DFQATT and CDR2 as SNEGSKA (reference sequence). The CDR3 spans 15 residues. The J segment lost 0 bases and the V segment lost 4 bases, leaving 8 bases of the junction unmatched. CDR3 in amino acids: CSAKGDRQLNTEAFF. DNA of the CDR3: TGCAGTGCTAAAGGGGACAGACAGTTGAACACTGAAGCTTTCTTT.

This clonotype was found many times. The chain employs TRBV3-1 and TRBJ2-5; no firm D call. This CDR3 is 14 amino acids long. CDR1 is LGHDT, CDR2 YNNKEL, per germline (reference sequence). Trimming pared 2 bases from V and 4 bases from J, leaving 11 bases between. CDR3: CASSQITRSETQYF. CDR3 nucleotides: TGTGCCAGCAGCCAAATCACTCGGTCAGAGACCCAGTACTTC.

This clonotype came up many times. The V and J genes are TRBV2 and TRBJ2-3, with TRBD2 as a possible D gene (6 bases). The germline V and J ends were trimmed by 6 bases and 3 bases, with 16 bases remaining between them. CDR3 length: 15 residues. Germline CDR1 and CDR2: SNHLY and FYNNEI. CDR3 residues: CASRGTYQGTDTQYF. CDR3 sequence (DNA): TGTGCCAGCAGGGGGACTTACCAGGGAACAGATACGCAGTATTTT.

This clonotype was detected many times. The genes are TRBV2 and TRBJ1-1; no clear D gene. Germline loops: CDR1 SNHLY, CDR2 FYNNEI. V was shortened by 1 base and J by 7 bases, with 10 bases between the two germline ends. The length of the CDR3 is 13 residues. CDR3 sequence (DNA): TGTGCCAGCAGTGAAGAATCGATGGTTGAAGCTTTCTTT. It encodes CASSEESMVEAFF.

This clonotype has only a few counts. CDR3 coding DNA: TGCGCCAGCAGCTTGGTACTAGCGGGGGGGCCCGCAGATACGCAGTATTTT. This encodes CASSLVLAGGPADTQYF. This chain links TRBV5-1 with TRBJ2-3, with 13 positions matching TRBD2. V trimming: 0 bases; J trimming: 4 bases; junction bases outside the gene matches: 5. The CDR3 is 17 residues long. Per the germline V gene, CDR1 is SGHRS and CDR2 is YFSETQ. Combining the CDR3 with reference TRBV5-1 and TRBJ2-3 gives the whole variable domain KAGVTQTPRYLIKTRGQQVTLSCSPISGHRSVSWYQQTPGQGLQFLFEYFSETQRNKGNFPGRFSGRQFSNSRSEMNVSTLELGDSALYLCASSLVLAGGPADTQYFGPGTRLTVL.

The table lists this clonotype with a few counts. The CDR3 loop is CSARDNSGNTIYF. The CDR3, as DNA: TGCAGTGCTAGGGACAACTCTGGAAACACCATATATTTT. The chain joins TRBV20-1 to TRBJ1-3; possible D gene TRBD1, 5 bases. Looked up from germline, CDR1 is DFQATT and CDR2 is SNEGSKA (reference sequence). This CDR3 is 13 amino acids long. Trimming took 3 bases from V and 0 from J, leaving 6 bases between them.

V is TRBV3-1 and J is TRBJ2-2; weak D call: TRBD1 (5 bases). The CDR3 consists of 14 residues. Looked up from germline, CDR1 is LGHDT and CDR2 is YNNKEL (reference sequence). V was cut by 4 bases and J by 5 bases, with 11 bases left in between. For the CDR3, the DNA is TGTGCCAGCAGCCCAGTAGGGGTAACCGGGGAGCTGTTTTTT. It translates to CASSPVGVTGELFF.

The chain recombines TRBV19 with TRBJ1-1; the D is unclear. Trimming stripped 9 bases from V and 4 bases from J, with 21 bases between. Germline values: CDR1 LNHDA, CDR2 SQIVND (reference sequence). This CDR3 comprises 15 residues. The chain's CDR3 is CASDGPLTTGTEAFF. The DNA for the CDR3 is TGTGCCAGCGATGGGCCCCTCACTACGGGCACTGAAGCTTTCTTT. The full variable domain, completed using reference TRBV19 and TRBJ1-1, is DGGITQSPKYLFRKEGQNVTLSCEQNLNHDAMYWYRQDPGQGLRLIYYSQIVNDFQKGDIAEGYSVSREKKESFPLTVTSAQKNPTAFYLCASDGPLTTGTEAFFGQGTRLTVV.

In this sample, this clonotype turned up many times. Its ends do not fully match the called genes, so a read error is possible. CDR3 bases: TGCGCCAGCAGTGAGTCGACTAGCACAGATACGCAGTATTTT. The encoded protein is CASSESTSTDTQYF. V usage is TRBV9 and J usage is TRBJ2-3; D call uncertain. The CDR3 extends over 14 amino acids. CDR1 and CDR2 from the germline V gene are SGDLS and YYNGEE. Complete variable domain (other parts from reference TRBV9 and TRBJ2-3): DSGVTQTPKHLITATGQRVTLRCSPRSGDLSVYWYQQSLDQGLQFLIQYYNGEERAKGNILERFSAQQFPDLHSELNLSSLELGDSALYFCASSESTSTDTQYFGPGTRLTVL.

Many counts were recorded for this clonotype. This chain connects TRBV12-3 or TRBV12-4 to TRBJ1-2; unclear D gene. This CDR3 is built from 12 residues. Trimming removed 5 bases at V and 3 bases at J, with 7 bases between. CDR3 coding DNA: TGTGCCAGCAGTCCCTTCCACTATGGCTACACCTTC. Translated: CASSPFHYGYTF.

This clonotype came up many times. The gene calls are TRBV28 and TRBJ2-2; 8 bases align to TRBD2. With 5 bases clipped from V and 1 base from J, the junction kept 3 bases outside the gene matches. The CDR3 has 15 amino acids. Germline lookup yields CDR1 MDHEN and CDR2 SYDVKM. The CDR3 region has the DNA TGTGCCAGCAGTCTCCTAGCGGGGAACACCGGGGAGCTGTTTTTT. Translated, it gives CASSLLAGNTGELFF.

The table lists this clonotype with many counts. The V gene is TRBV18, the J gene TRBJ1-1; D is undetermined. Germline V gene sequence: CDR1 KGHSH, CDR2 LQKENI. Trimming took off 0 bases at V and 0 bases at J, with 2 bases between the two ends. The CDR3 is made up of 13 amino acids. The CDR3 loop reads CASSPPLNTEAFF. The CDR3 DNA is TGTGCCAGCTCACCACCCCTGAACACTGAAGCTTTCTTT.

This clonotype was found many times. The chain uses TRBV11-2 and TRBJ1-6; TRBD1 agrees at 9 bases. J gave up 6 bases and V 5 bases, and 5 bases lay outside the gene matches. The CDR3 runs to 15 residues. CDR1 is SGHAT, CDR2 FQNNGV, per germline. The CDR3, as DNA: TGTGCCAGCAGCCAGGGGACAGGGATTAATTCACCCCTCCACTTT. Translating it yields CASSQGTGINSPLHF.

At least ten counts were recorded for this clonotype. This sequence joins TRBV3-1 and TRBJ2-7; 7 bases match TRBD2. Germline-derived CDR1 and CDR2 are LGHDT and YNNKEL (reference sequence). J was trimmed by 3 bases and V by 1 base; bases with no gene match: 12. CDR3 length: 17 amino acids. DNA of the CDR3: TGTGCCAGCAGCCAAGGCTCCAGCGGGGCTGATTTCTACGAGCAGTACTTC. Its protein is CASSQGSSGADFYEQYF.

In its sample, this clonotype was seen many times. The V and J genes are TRBV12-5 and TRBJ2-7; D remains ambiguous. CDR1 is LGHNT and CDR2 is FRNRAP in the germline V gene. This CDR3 region has 11 residues. V dropped 6 bases and J dropped 0 bases, with 3 bases sitting between them. The CDR3 DNA follows: TGTGCTAGTGGATTCTCCTACGAGCAGTACTTC. It translates to CASGFSYEQYF.

This clonotype was recorded at least ten times. In DNA, the CDR3 is TGCGCCAGCAGCTACTCCCGGGGGGAAGCTTTCTTT. Translating it yields CASSYSRGEAFF. V usage is TRBV5-1 and J usage is TRBJ1-1; perhaps TRBD1 as D (5 bases). Trimming shortened V by 3 bases and J by 8 bases, and 11 bases separated the two germline ends. This CDR3 is built from 12 residues. Germline V gene lookup returns CDR1 SGHRS and CDR2 YFSETQ.

This clonotype showed up many times. J is TRBJ1-5 and V is TRBV20-1; D not resolved. Trimming removed 4 bases from V and 0 bases from J, with 10 bases in between. The V gene's germline CDR1 is DFQATT and CDR2 SNEGSKA (reference sequence). The CDR3 totals 14 residues. The CDR3 DNA is TGCAGTGCTACGTCCGGGTTTAGCAATCAGCCCCAGCATTTT. Its translation: CSATSGFSNQPQHF.

Remarks on this clonotype: A much larger clone differs from this one at a single base, so this may be a read error. This CDR3 reads CASSQDVVPNTEAFF. CDR3 in DNA: TGCGCCAGCAGCCAAGATGTAGTCCCTAACACTGAAGCTTTCTTT. This rearrangement joins TRBV4-1 to TRBJ1-1; D gene uncertain. Trimming shortened V by 0 bases and J by 2 bases, and 10 bases separated the two germline ends. This CDR3 has 15 residues. Germline V gives CDR1 MGHRA, CDR2 YSYEKL.

With respect to this clonotype: This may come from a read error, since a much larger clone is one base off. CDR3 coding DNA: TGTGCCAGCAGTTTCTCGGACTATCAGCCCCGGCATTTT. It yields the protein CASSFSDYQPRHF. This sequence joins TRBV12-3 or TRBV12-4 and TRBJ1-5, with D unclear. This CDR3 comprises 13 residues.

There are many counts of this clonotype. V usage is TRBV5-4 and J usage is TRBJ1-2; D uncertain. CDR3 size: 14 residues. Germline values: CDR1 SGHNT, CDR2 YYREEE (reference sequence). V lost 0 bases and J lost 4, with 10 bases in between. CDR3 sequence: CASSLEAGLYGYTF. The CDR3, as DNA: TGTGCCAGCAGCTTGGAGGCAGGACTCTATGGCTACACCTTC.

The J gene is TRBJ2-4, the V gene TRBV5-6; D is possibly TRBD2 (7 bases). The germline V gene encodes CDR1 SGHDT and CDR2 YYEEEE. The CDR3 totals 14 residues. Trimming left V 0 bases short and J 8 bases short, with 12 bases between. The CDR3 DNA reads as TGTGCCAGCAGCTTGGGCGGGGGCGCGTACATTCAGTACTTC. Encoded protein: CASSLGGGAYIQYF.

This clonotype was detected only a few times. The chain employs TRBV13 and TRBJ1-1; weak D call: TRBD1 (6 bases). The CDR3 covers 13 residues. V was pared by 5 bases and J by 7 bases, with 14 bases between. Germline CDR1 and CDR2: PRHDT and FYEKMQ (reference sequence). The CDR3 DNA follows: TGTGCCAGCAGCCAAGGACAGCGGGGTGAAGCTTTCTTT. Translated, it gives CASSQGQRGEAFF.

This clonotype appeared many times. This sequence joins TRBV5-1 and TRBJ2-3; D not resolved. V was trimmed by 0 bases and J by 7 bases, leaving 18 bases between them. Germline-derived CDR1 and CDR2 are SGHRS and YFSETQ. The CDR3 contains 16 residues. The DNA for the CDR3 is TGCGCCAGCAGCTTGGGAATGGCGCGCCGTTTGCATACGCAGTATTTT. Amino acids: CASSLGMARRLHTQYF.

The chain uses TRBV19 and TRBJ2-2; TRBD1 is a possible D gene (6 bases). The CDR3 spans 17 residues. Trimming took 3 bases from V and 0 from J, leaving 14 bases between them. Germline V gives CDR1 LNHDA, CDR2 SQIVND (reference sequence). The CDR3 loop is CASSIVTDSTNTGELFF. CDR3 nucleotide sequence: TGTGCCAGTAGTATCGTAACGGACAGTACGAACACCGGGGAGCTGTTTTTT.

This clonotype has a handful of counts. The chain employs TRBV19 and TRBJ1-2, with 12 bases aligning to TRBD1. V shed 9 bases and J 7 bases; nucleotides not matched to a gene: 9. Germline V gene sequence: CDR1 LNHDA, CDR2 SQIVND (reference sequence). This CDR3 region has 14 residues. The CDR3 DNA follows: TGTGCCAGCAAGGGGACAGGGGGCCTTGGTGGCTACACCTTC. Amino acids: CASKGTGGLGGYTF.